These T cell receptor beta chains were read from a single sample in a study of ipilimumab plus nivolumab after autologous stem cell transplantation. Using immunoSEQ multiplex PCR, the repertoire was profiled, and TCRdb retains in-frame clones only, with some absent. The sample carries 15,000 to 20,000 clones, roughly 70% recorded once. The sample consisted of PBMCs, taken in a trial of ipilimumab plus nivolumab as post-transplant consolidation. The receptors stem from a male donor with diffuse large B-cell lymphoma. CDR3s include the opening cysteine and the closing phenylalanine or tryptophan. A D gene is named only where the DNA matches it firmly. Only some rows state a clone size, as once, few, many or a class for expanded clones.

v_call: TRBV5-1; clone_size: NA; d_call: NA; j_call: TRBJ1-1; cdr3_nt: TGCGCCAGCAGCTTGGCCCCGGGTACTACTGAAGCTTTCTTT; cdr3_aa: CASSLAPGTTEAFF
v_call: TRBV28; clone_size: NA; d_call: NA; j_call: TRBJ2-3; cdr3_nt: TGTGCCAGCACCTTAACGGGACGTCTAGATACGCAGTATTTT; cdr3_aa: CASTLTGRLDTQYF
v_call: TRBV7-6; clone_size: once; d_call: TRBD1; j_call: TRBJ1-3; cdr3_nt: TGTGCCAGCAGCCAAATGACAGGGGGAATTGATGGAGACACCATATATTTT; cdr3_aa: CASSQMTGGIDGDTIYF
v_call: TRBV19; clone_size: NA; d_call: NA; j_call: TRBJ2-5; cdr3_nt: TGTGCCAGTAGTATTTCCTGGGAAGAGACCCAGTACTTC; cdr3_aa: CASSISWEETQYF
v_call: TRBV6-5; clone_size: NA; d_call: NA; j_call: TRBJ2-1; cdr3_nt: TGTGCCAGCAAAGGGGGGCCAGGCGATGAGCAGTTCTTC; cdr3_aa: CASKGGPGDEQFF
v_call: TRBV6-5; clone_size: NA; d_call: NA; j_call: TRBJ1-2; cdr3_nt: TGTGCCAGCAGCCCGCGGGAGGGACAAGGCTACACCTTC; cdr3_aa: CASSPREGQGYTF
v_call: TRBV4-1; clone_size: NA; d_call: NA; j_call: TRBJ1-4; cdr3_nt: TGCGCCAGCAGCCAAGAGGGACGGCTCGGCGAAAAACTGTTTTTT; cdr3_aa: CASSQEGRLGEKLFF
v_call: TRBV4-2; clone_size: once; d_call: NA; j_call: TRBJ2-6; cdr3_nt: TGTGCCAGCAGCCAAGACGACTTTGCTGGGGCCAACGTCCTGACTTTC; cdr3_aa: CASSQDDFAGANVLTF
v_call: TRBV4-1; clone_size: NA; d_call: NA; j_call: TRBJ1-2; cdr3_nt: TGCGCCAGCAGCCAGATCATTGCAGGGTATTATGGCTACACCTTC; cdr3_aa: CASSQIIAGYYGYTF
v_call: TRBV29-1; clone_size: NA; d_call: NA; j_call: TRBJ1-2; cdr3_nt: TGCAGCGTTGAGACAGACTATGGCTACACCTTC; cdr3_aa: CSVETDYGYTF
v_call: TRBV6-9; clone_size: NA; d_call: NA; j_call: TRBJ2-2; cdr3_nt: TGCGCCAGCAGTGATAGGGCCGGGGAGCTGTTTTTT; cdr3_aa: CASSDRAGELFF
v_call: TRBV7-8; clone_size: NA; d_call: NA; j_call: TRBJ2-2; cdr3_nt: TGTGCCAGCAGACGGGACTCCGCGATCGACACCGGGGAGCTGTTTTTT; cdr3_aa: CASRRDSAIDTGELFF
v_call: TRBV9; clone_size: few; d_call: NA; j_call: TRBJ2-7; cdr3_nt: TGTGCCAGCAGCGTAGGGTCAGGTACCTCCTACGAGCAGTACTTC; cdr3_aa: CASSVGSGTSYEQYF
v_call: TRBV30; clone_size: NA; d_call: NA; j_call: TRBJ1-1; cdr3_nt: TGTGCCTGGCGAAAAGGGGCCCTCGGGAACACTGAAGCTTTCTTT; cdr3_aa: CAWRKGALGNTEAFF
v_call: TRBV5-4; clone_size: NA; d_call: TRBD2; j_call: TRBJ2-1; cdr3_nt: TGTGCCAGCAGTCCTGCACTAGCGGGAGGTCAGTATGAGCAGTTCTTC; cdr3_aa: CASSPALAGGQYEQFF
v_call: TRBV30; clone_size: NA; d_call: TRBD2; j_call: TRBJ2-3; cdr3_nt: TGTGCCTGGGACACCGGGGGGGTTAAAGATACGCAGTATTTT; cdr3_aa: CAWDTGGVKDTQYF
v_call: TRBV7-3; clone_size: NA; d_call: NA; j_call: TRBJ2-1; cdr3_nt: TGTGCCAGCAGCTTCGCCCTCTCTAGCGAAGAGCAGTTCTTC; cdr3_aa: CASSFALSSEEQFF
v_call: TRBV6-5; clone_size: NA; d_call: NA; j_call: TRBJ2-3; cdr3_nt: TGTGCCAGCAGTCTCAGGGGGAGGACAGATACGCAGTATTTT; cdr3_aa: CASSLRGRTDTQYF
v_call: TRBV27; clone_size: many; d_call: TRBD2; j_call: TRBJ2-7; cdr3_nt: TGTGCCAGCAGTTTCACTAGCGGGGGGGCTGACGAGCAGTACTTC; cdr3_aa: CASSFTSGGADEQYF
v_call: TRBV14; clone_size: NA; d_call: NA; j_call: TRBJ1-4; cdr3_nt: TGTGCCAGCAGCCAAGATTGGAAACTGTTTTTT; cdr3_aa: CASSQDWKLFF
v_call: TRBV19; clone_size: NA; d_call: NA; j_call: TRBJ1-2; cdr3_nt: TGTGCCAGTAGCCCTGACAGCATCTATGGCTACACCTTC; cdr3_aa: CASSPDSIYGYTF
v_call: TRBV7-9; clone_size: NA; d_call: TRBD2; j_call: TRBJ2-1; cdr3_nt: TGTGCCAGCAGCTTTGCGGGAGGGCCCTACAATGAGCAGTTCTTC; cdr3_aa: CASSFAGGPYNEQFF
v_call: TRBV7-7; clone_size: few; d_call: TRBD1; j_call: TRBJ2-5; cdr3_nt: TGTGCTAGCAGCATGGGACAGGGGGAAGAGACCCAGTACTTC; cdr3_aa: CASSMGQGEETQYF
v_call: TRBV6-1; clone_size: once; d_call: NA; j_call: TRBJ2-3; cdr3_nt: TGTGCCAGCAGTGAGGGACGGAACCTGAATACGCAGTATTTT; cdr3_aa: CASSEGRNLNTQYF
v_call: TRBV19; clone_size: NA; d_call: NA; j_call: TRBJ1-3; cdr3_nt: TGTGCCAGTAGTAAGGCCCTGAACAGACTCTCTGGAAACACCATATATTTT; cdr3_aa: CASSKALNRLSGNTIYF
v_call: TRBV2; clone_size: few; d_call: NA; j_call: TRBJ2-5; cdr3_nt: TGTGCCAGCAGACGGACAAACCAAGAGACCCAGTACTTC; cdr3_aa: CASRRTNQETQYF
v_call: TRBV10-3; clone_size: NA; d_call: TRBD1; j_call: TRBJ1-1; cdr3_nt: TGTGCCATCAGTGAGTCCGGTAACAGGGGGCACACTGAAGCTTTCTTT; cdr3_aa: CAISESGNRGHTEAFF
v_call: TRBV7-2; clone_size: NA; d_call: NA; j_call: TRBJ2-1; cdr3_nt: TGTGCCAGCAGCCGCGTGGGGGCTACGAATGAGCAGTTCTTC; cdr3_aa: CASSRVGATNEQFF
v_call: TRBV19; clone_size: once; d_call: NA; j_call: TRBJ1-1; cdr3_nt: TGTGCCAGTAGTTCACCGAGGATGAACACTGAAGCTTTCTTT; cdr3_aa: CASSSPRMNTEAFF
v_call: TRBV4-1; clone_size: NA; d_call: TRBD1; j_call: TRBJ1-6; cdr3_nt: TGCGCCAGCAGCCAATTGGACAGGGAGCATCCCCTCCACTTT; cdr3_aa: CASSQLDREHPLHF
v_call: TRBV9; clone_size: NA; d_call: NA; j_call: TRBJ2-2; cdr3_nt: TGTGCCAGCAGCGTAGCTGAAACCGGGGAGCTGTTTTTT; cdr3_aa: CASSVAETGELFF
v_call: TRBV27; clone_size: NA; d_call: NA; j_call: TRBJ2-7; cdr3_nt: TGTGCCAGCAGCCTTGGGGGAACGAAGCAGTACTTC; cdr3_aa: CASSLGGTKQYF
v_call: TRBV4-1; clone_size: NA; d_call: TRBD2; j_call: TRBJ2-7; cdr3_nt: TGCGCCAGCAGCCACCCCCAGGGCGGGAGTAGTTACGAGCAGTACTTC; cdr3_aa: CASSHPQGGSSYEQYF
v_call: TRBV11-3; clone_size: NA; d_call: TRBD2; j_call: TRBJ2-2; cdr3_nt: TGTGCCAGCAGCCCCCGCGGGCTAGCGGGGGGCCTCGCGAACACCGGGGAGCTGTTTTTT; cdr3_aa: CASSPRGLAGGLANTGELFF
v_call: TRBV30; clone_size: NA; d_call: NA; j_call: TRBJ1-2; cdr3_nt: TGTGCCTGGAGTCCGGGAGACTATGGCTACACCTTC; cdr3_aa: CAWSPGDYGYTF
v_call: TRBV5-1; clone_size: few; d_call: TRBD2; j_call: TRBJ2-5; cdr3_nt: TGCGCCAGCAGACCTCGGACTAGCGGGGGCGGAGAGACCCAGTACTTC; cdr3_aa: CASRPRTSGGGETQYF
v_call: TRBV11-2; clone_size: NA; d_call: NA; j_call: TRBJ1-1; cdr3_nt: TGTGCCAGCAGCTTAAGGCCGGACACTGAAGCTTTCTTT; cdr3_aa: CASSLRPDTEAFF
v_call: TRBV9; clone_size: NA; d_call: NA; j_call: TRBJ1-1; cdr3_nt: TGTGCCAGCAGCACCGGGATTTCCACTGAAGCTTTCTTT; cdr3_aa: CASSTGISTEAFF
v_call: TRBV30; clone_size: hyperexpanded; d_call: NA; j_call: TRBJ2-2; cdr3_nt: TGTGCCTGGAGTGTTTACCCCGGGGAGCTGTTTTTT; cdr3_aa: CAWSVYPGELFF
v_call: TRBV28; clone_size: NA; d_call: NA; j_call: TRBJ1-1; cdr3_nt: TGTGCCAGCAGTCTGCCTGGAGTACCTGAAGCTTTCTTT; cdr3_aa: CASSLPGVPEAFF
v_call: TRBV19; clone_size: NA; d_call: NA; j_call: TRBJ2-7; cdr3_nt: TGTGCCAGTAGTCCCGGGCGATCCCCAGCCTACGAGCAGTACTTC; cdr3_aa: CASSPGRSPAYEQYF
v_call: TRBV5-4; clone_size: NA; d_call: NA; j_call: TRBJ2-1; cdr3_nt: TGTGCCAGCAGCCCCTCCGGCCTTTTGAAGGGTGAGCAGTTCTTC; cdr3_aa: CASSPSGLLKGEQFF